This TCR beta chain appears in the sequencing data of a study of cytomegalovirus exposure and HLA in healthy donors. The CDR3 has 15 residues. CDR1 and CDR2 (germline): MNHEY, SVGAGI. With V trimmed by 11 bases and J by 5 bases, 17 bases remained unmatched. General observations from the study: Several of the most significant clusters were apparently associated with common viral pathogens in a later analysis. The majority of CMV-associated TCR beta chains were reported as apparently HLA-restricted in a later analysis.

This clone showed up just a few times. Its antigen remains unidentified. PCR involved 60 Vbeta and 13 Jbeta primers. Sequencing was performed with immunoSEQ multiplex PCR; in TCRdb, only in-frame clones are kept and a portion is missing. The sample yields around 76,000 clones, under 85% seen once. This receptor was obtained from a woman in her forties in good health and CMV-seropositive. Sequenced: PBMCs. V and J are TRBV6-5 and TRBJ1-1; TRBD1 agrees at 7 bases. DNA for the CDR3: TGTGCCGGCAAACAGGGGCCCGACCTTCGAACTGAAGCTTTCTTT. Amino acids: CAGKQGPDLRTEAFF.